This T cell receptor (beta chain) was recorded in a study of blood T cell repertoires in COVID-19. Across the study: Samples came from the United States, Italy and Spain, spanning acute and convalescent COVID-19. The cDNA or gDNA used as material had been derived from T cells, B-cell-depleted T cells, or PBMCs.

In the original workflow: By means of reference gene primer amplification, nucleated cell counts were estimated. Data came from immunoSEQ multiplex PCR; TCRdb stores just in-frame clones and leaves some out. From that table come the V and J calls and clone size; the DNA was used to work out D and trimming. The data hold some 270,000 clones, with more than 70% observed a single time. V shed 3 bases and J 9 bases; nucleotides not matched to a gene: 1. The V gene's germline CDR1 is SEHNR and CDR2 FQNEAQ (reference sequence). This CDR3 spans 12 amino acids. The sequence came from a woman older than 75 with COVID-19, enrolled during active disease. This rearrangement joins TRBV7-9 to TRBJ2-4; 8 bases are a match to TRBD1. The sequencing input was peripheral blood. The DNA for the CDR3 is TGTGCCAGCAGCTTCGACAGGGGCATTCAGTACTTC. Translating gives CASSFDRGIQYF.